This note documents a single TCR beta chain sequence. The record originates from a study of blood T cell repertoires in COVID-19. Looking at the study overall: The study drew acute and convalescent COVID-19 samples from the United States, Italy and Spain. Sources were T cells, B-cell-depleted T cells, or PBMCs; the material itself was cDNA or gDNA.

V was cut by 5 bases and J by 5 bases, with 3 bases left in between. The CDR3 spans 11 residues. Germline CDR1 MDHEN, CDR2 SYDVKM. Source study methods: Quantification of nucleated cells was approximated via reference gene primer amplification. Measured with immunoSEQ multiplex PCR; TCRdb has only the in-frame clones, and not every one. Clone size and V and J calls were adopted from that table, with D and trimming inferred from the DNA. The data show under 35,000 clones, 80% to 90% seen once. The V and J genes are TRBV28 and TRBJ1-4; D is unresolved. The source of this sequence is a woman in her 50s with active COVID-19. The sequencing input was peripheral blood. The CDR3 loop reads CASSQNEKLFF. The CDR3 region has the DNA TGTGCCAGCAGTCAAAATGAAAAACTGTTTTTT. Full variable domain (remainder filled in from reference TRBV28 and TRBJ1-4): DVKVTQSSRYLVKRTGEKVFLECVQDMDHENMFWYRQDPGLGLRLIYFSYDVKMKEKGDIPEGYSVSREKKERFSLILESASTNQTSMYLCASSQNEKLFFGSGTQLSVL.